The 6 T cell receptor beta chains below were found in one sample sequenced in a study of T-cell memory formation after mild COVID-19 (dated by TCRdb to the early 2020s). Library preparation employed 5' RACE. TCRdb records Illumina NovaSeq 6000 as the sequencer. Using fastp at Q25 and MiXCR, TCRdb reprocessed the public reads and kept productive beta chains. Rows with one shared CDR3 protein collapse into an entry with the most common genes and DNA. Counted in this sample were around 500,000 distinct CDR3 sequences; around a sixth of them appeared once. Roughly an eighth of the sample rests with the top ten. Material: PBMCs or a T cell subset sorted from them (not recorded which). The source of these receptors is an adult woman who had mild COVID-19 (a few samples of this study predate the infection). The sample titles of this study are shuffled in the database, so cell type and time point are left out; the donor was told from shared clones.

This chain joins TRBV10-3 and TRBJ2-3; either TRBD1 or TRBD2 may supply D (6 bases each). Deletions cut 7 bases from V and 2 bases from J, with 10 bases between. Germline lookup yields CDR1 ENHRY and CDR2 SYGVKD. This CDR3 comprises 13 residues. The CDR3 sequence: CAIIRGLTDTQYF. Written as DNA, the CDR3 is TGTGCCATCATCCGGGGGCTCACAGATACGCAGTATTTT.

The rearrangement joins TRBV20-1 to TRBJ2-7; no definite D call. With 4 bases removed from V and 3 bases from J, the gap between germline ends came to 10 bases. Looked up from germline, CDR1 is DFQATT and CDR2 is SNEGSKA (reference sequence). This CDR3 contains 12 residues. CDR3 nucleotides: TGCAGTGCTACTCGTCCGGGCTACGAGCAGTACTTC. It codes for CSATRPGYEQYF.

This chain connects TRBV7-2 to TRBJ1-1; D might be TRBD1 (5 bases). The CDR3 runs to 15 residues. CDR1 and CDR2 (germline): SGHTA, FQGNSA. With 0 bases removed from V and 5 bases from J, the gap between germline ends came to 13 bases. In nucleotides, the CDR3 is TGTGCCAGCAGCTTAGCGGGGACGGAGACGACTGAAGCTTTCTTT. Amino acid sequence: CASSLAGTETTEAFF.

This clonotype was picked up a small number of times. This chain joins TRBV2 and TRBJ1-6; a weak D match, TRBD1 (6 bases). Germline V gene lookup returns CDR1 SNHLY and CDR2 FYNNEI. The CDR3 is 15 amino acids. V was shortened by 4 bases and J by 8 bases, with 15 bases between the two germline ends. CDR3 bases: TGTGCCAGCAGTGCCCGGACAGTGTGGGATTCACCCCTCCACTTT. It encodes CASSARTVWDSPLHF.

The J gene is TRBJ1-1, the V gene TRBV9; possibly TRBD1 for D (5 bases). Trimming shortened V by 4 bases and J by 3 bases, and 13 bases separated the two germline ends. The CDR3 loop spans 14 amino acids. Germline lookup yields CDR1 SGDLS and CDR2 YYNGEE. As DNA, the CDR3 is TGTGCCAGCAGCCCTCGGACATACCACACTGAAGCTTTCTTT. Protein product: CASSPRTYHTEAFF.

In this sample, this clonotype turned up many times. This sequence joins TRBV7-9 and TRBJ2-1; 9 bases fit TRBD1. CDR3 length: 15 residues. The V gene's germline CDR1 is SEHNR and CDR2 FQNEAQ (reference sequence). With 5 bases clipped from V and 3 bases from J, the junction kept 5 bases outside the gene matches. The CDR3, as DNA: TGTGCCAGCAGCCCAGGACAGGGGTTCTACAATGAGCAGTTCTTC. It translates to CASSPGQGFYNEQFF.